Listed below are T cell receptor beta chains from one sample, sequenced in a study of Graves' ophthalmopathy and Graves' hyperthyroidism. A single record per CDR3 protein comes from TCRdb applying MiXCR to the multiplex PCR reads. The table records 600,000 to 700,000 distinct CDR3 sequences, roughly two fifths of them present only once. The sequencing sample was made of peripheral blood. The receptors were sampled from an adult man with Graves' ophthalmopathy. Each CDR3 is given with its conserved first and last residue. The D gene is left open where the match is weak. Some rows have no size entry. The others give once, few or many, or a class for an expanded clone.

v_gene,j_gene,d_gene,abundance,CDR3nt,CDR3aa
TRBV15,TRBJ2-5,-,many,TGTGCCACCAGCAGTGCAGTCCAAGAGACCCAGTACTTC,CATSSAVQETQYF
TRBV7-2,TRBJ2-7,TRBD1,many,TGTGCCAGCAGCCGAGGGACAGAACCCTACGAGCAGTACTTC,CASSRGTEPYEQYF
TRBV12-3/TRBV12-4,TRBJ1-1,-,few,TGTGCCAGCTCACCCGAAGCAGAGGGTGAAGCTTTCTTT,CASSPEAEGEAFF
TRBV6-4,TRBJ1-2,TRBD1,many,TGTGCCAGCAGTGACGGTGACAGGGGAGGAAGCTACACCTTC,CASSDGDRGGSYTF
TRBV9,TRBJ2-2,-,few,TGTGCCAGCAGCGGGGGGGGGCGGAGGACCGGGGAGCTGTTTTTT,CASSGGGRRTGELFF
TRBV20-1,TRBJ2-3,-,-,TGCAGTGCGCCGGCAGGGGCCCGCAGCACAGATACGCAGTATTTT,CSAPAGARSTDTQYF
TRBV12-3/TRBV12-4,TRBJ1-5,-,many,TGTGCCAGCAGCAGCAGGGTGGGCAATCAGCCCCAGCATTTT,CASSSRVGNQPQHF
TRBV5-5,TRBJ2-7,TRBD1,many,TGTGCCAGCAGCTTGGAAGGACAGGTCTTCTACGAGCAGTACTTC,CASSLEGQVFYEQYF
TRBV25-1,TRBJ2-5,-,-,TGTGCCTGGAGTCCGGGGAACCAAGAGACCCAGTACTTC,CAWSPGNQETQYF
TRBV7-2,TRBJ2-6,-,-,TGTGCCAGCACCCAAGCGGGTATGGGGGCCAACGTCCTGACTTTC,CASTQAGMGANVLTF
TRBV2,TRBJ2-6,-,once,TGTGCCAGCAGGGGTGAGGGGAGCGCTGAAGCTTTC,CASRGEGSAEAF
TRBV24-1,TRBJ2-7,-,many,TGTGCCACCCCCGGGACCGAAATCTCCTACGAGCAGTACTTC,CATPGTEISYEQYF
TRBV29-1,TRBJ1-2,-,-,TGCAGCGTCAGGACTAGCGGGGGGCCAGGCTACACCTTC,CSVRTSGGPGYTF
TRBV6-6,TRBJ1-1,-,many,TGTGCCAGCAGTTACTCGTGGGGAATGAACACTGAAGCTTTCTTT,CASSYSWGMNTEAFF
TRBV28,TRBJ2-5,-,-,TGTGCCAGCAGTTTAGGCAGGACGTCTGGAGAGACCCAGTACTTC,CASSLGRTSGETQYF
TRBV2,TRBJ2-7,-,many,TGTGCCAGCAGTCCGGGGGGACATGTTGAGCAGTACTTC,CASSPGGHVEQYF
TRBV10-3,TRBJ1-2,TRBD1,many,TGTGCCATCAGGACAGGGGATTCAGTTGGCTACACCTTC,CAIRTGDSVGYTF
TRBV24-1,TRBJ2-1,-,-,TGTGCCAGCAGCCAAGGGGCCGCGGAGCAGTTCTTC,CASSQGAAEQFF
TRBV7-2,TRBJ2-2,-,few,TGTGCCAGCAGTTCCCAAGGAGGGGGGACCGGGGAGCTGTTTTTT,CASSSQGGGTGELFF
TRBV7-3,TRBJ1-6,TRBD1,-,TGTGCCAGCAGCTCCATGGGGACAGGGGGATCACCCCTCCACTTT,CASSSMGTGGSPLHF
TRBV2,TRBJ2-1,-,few,TGTGCCAGCAGTGGCAGGGGCAATGAGCAGTTCTTC,CASSGRGNEQFF
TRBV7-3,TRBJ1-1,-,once,TGTGCGAGCAGCTTAGGGAAACAACCTGAAGCTTTCTTT,CASSLGKQPEAFF
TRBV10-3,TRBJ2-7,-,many,TGTGCCATCGCTGAAGGGCTAGCTTCCCAAGGGGAGCAGTACTTC,CAIAEGLASQGEQYF
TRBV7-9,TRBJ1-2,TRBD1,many,TGTGCCAGCAGCACGGGACAGAAAAATGGCTACACCTTC,CASSTGQKNGYTF
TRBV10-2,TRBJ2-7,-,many,TGCGCCAACAGCAGGGAGGGGGGGGAGCAGTACTTC,CANSREGGEQYF
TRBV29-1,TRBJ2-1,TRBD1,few,TGCAGCGTCCTAACAGGGGCATGGGACAATGAGCAGTTCTTC,CSVLTGAWDNEQFF
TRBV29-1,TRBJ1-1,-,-,TGCAGCGTTAGTGAGTCGGGGGACACTGAAGCTTTCTTT,CSVSESGDTEAFF
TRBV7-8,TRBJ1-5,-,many,TGTGCCAGCAGCTTAGGCCGGGAGGTCCCGGCGGGTCAGCCCCAGCATTTT,CASSLGREVPAGQPQHF
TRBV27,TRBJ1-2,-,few,TGTGCCAGCAGTTTAACCCGGGCGGGCTATGGCTACACCTTC,CASSLTRAGYGYTF
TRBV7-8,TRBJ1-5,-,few,TGTGCCAGCAGCTTGGGTAGGGACAGCAATCAGCCCCAGCATTTT,CASSLGRDSNQPQHF
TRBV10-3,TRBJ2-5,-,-,TGTGCCACCCGGGACACCCAGTACTTC,CATRDTQYF
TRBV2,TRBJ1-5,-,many,TGTGCCAGCAGTGATAGGGCGGGGAATCAGCCCCAGCATTTT,CASSDRAGNQPQHF
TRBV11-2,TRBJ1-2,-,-,TGTGCCAGCGTTGTCCCTGGGACTCAAGGCTACACCTTC,CASVVPGTQGYTF
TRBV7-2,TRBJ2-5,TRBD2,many,TGTGCCAGCAGCCAGACTAGCGGGAGCGCGGAGACCCAGTACTTC,CASSQTSGSAETQYF
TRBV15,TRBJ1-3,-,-,TGTGCCACCAGCAGAGATGGGGGACAACTGAACACCATATATTTT,CATSRDGGQLNTIYF
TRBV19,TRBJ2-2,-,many,TGTGCCAGTAGTCACAGGGTCGACGCCGGGGAGCTGTTTTTT,CASSHRVDAGELFF
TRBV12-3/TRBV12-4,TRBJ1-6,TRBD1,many,TGTGCCAGCAGTTTCCACAGGGGAAATTCACCCCTCCACTTT,CASSFHRGNSPLHF
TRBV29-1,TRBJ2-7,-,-,TGCAGCGTTGGACAGGACTCCTACGAGCAGTACTTC,CSVGQDSYEQYF
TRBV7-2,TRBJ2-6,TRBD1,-,TGTGCCAGCAGCAGCGTTAGGACAGGGTACTCTGGGGCCAACGTCCTGACTTTC,CASSSVRTGYSGANVLTF
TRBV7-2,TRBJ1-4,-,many,TGTGCCAGCAGCTTAGTGGCGGGGGTTGGTGAAAAACTGTTTTTT,CASSLVAGVGEKLFF
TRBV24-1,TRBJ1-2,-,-,TGTGCCACCAGTGATCACGGGGGTGAAGGCTACACCTTC,CATSDHGGEGYTF
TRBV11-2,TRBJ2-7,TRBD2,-,TGTGCCAGCAGCTCCCCCGGGACTAGCACCTACGAGCAGTACTTC,CASSSPGTSTYEQYF
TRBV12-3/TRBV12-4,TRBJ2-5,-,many,TGTGCCAGCAGTTCGGCAGATCAAGAGACCCAGTACTTC,CASSSADQETQYF
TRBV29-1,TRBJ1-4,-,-,TGCAGCGTTGAAGATCTAGGAGGGACTGAAAAACTGTTTTTT,CSVEDLGGTEKLFF
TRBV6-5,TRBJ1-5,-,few,TGTGCCAGCAGCAAACTGGGCAGGCAGGTGAATCAGCCCCAGCATTTT,CASSKLGRQVNQPQHF
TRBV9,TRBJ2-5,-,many,TGTGCCAGCAGCCCACTAGAAGTAAGAACCCAGTACTTC,CASSPLEVRTQYF
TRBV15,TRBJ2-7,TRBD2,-,TGTGCCACCAGCAGAGGCCGGGGGGTCGCCTCCTACGAGCAGTACTTC,CATSRGRGVASYEQYF
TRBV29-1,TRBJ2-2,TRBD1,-,TGCAGCGCCCCATCGGGACAGTGGAACACCGGGGAGCTGTTTTTT,CSAPSGQWNTGELFF
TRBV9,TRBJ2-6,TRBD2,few,TGTGCCAGCAGCCAAGCGGCTAGCGGTTATTTCTATCCTGGGGCCAACGTCCTGACTTTC,CASSQAASGYFYPGANVLTF
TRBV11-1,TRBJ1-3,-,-,TGTGCCAGCAGCTTACAGGGGTCAGGGTCATCTGGAAACACCATATATTTT,CASSLQGSGSSGNTIYF
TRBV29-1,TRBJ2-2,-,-,TGCAGCGTTGGGGGTCAGGGCGGGGAGCTGTTTTTT,CSVGGQGGELFF
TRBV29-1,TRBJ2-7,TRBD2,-,TGCAGCGTTGGAGCGGGAGGTCGACACGAGCAGTACTTC,CSVGAGGRHEQYF
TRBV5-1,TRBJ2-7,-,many,TGCGCCAGCAGCTTGGACGGGGGTCGGAGGGAGCAGTACTTC,CASSLDGGRREQYF
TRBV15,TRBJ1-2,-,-,TGTGCCACCAGCATCCAAGGGGTTTTCGATGGCTACACCTTC,CATSIQGVFDGYTF
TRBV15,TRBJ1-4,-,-,TGTGCCACCACCGGCGGGTTTGAAAAACTGTTTTTT,CATTGGFEKLFF